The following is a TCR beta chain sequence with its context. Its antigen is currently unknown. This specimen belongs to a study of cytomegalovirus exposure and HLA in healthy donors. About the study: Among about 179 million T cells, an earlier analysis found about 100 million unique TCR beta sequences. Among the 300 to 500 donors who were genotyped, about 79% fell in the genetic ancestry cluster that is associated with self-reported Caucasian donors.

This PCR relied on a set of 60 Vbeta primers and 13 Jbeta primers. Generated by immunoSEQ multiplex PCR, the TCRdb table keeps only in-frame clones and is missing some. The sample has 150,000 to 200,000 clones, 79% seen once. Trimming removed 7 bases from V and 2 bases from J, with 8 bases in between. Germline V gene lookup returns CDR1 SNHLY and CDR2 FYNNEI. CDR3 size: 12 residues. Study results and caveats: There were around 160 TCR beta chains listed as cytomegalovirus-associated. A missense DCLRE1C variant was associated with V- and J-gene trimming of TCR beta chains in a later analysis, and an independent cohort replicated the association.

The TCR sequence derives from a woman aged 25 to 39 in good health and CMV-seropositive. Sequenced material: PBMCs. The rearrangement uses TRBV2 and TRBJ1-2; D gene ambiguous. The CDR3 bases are TGTGCCAGCATAGCTGGGAACTATGGCTACACCTTC. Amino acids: CASIAGNYGYTF. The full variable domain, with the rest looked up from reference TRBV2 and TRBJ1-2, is EPEVTQTPSHQVTQMGQEVILRCVPISNHLYFYWYRQILGQKVEFLVSFYNNEISEKSEIFDDQFSVERPDGSNFTLKIRSTKLEDSAMYFCASIAGNYGYTFGSGTRLTVV.